This paragraph reports one T cell receptor beta chain. Its antigen remains unidentified. Each gene name is a mouse one. The CDR3 is cut off 1 residue early in the read; its end comes from the germline J gene. Measured with immunoSEQ multiplex PCR; TCRdb has only the in-frame clones, and not every one. The table lists about 3,000 clones, roughly 40% of them singletons. Described time point: mouse harvest day 14 after allogeneic transplant. The graft held 10^6 splenic CD5+ T cells and 10^7 T-cell-depleted bone marrow cells. The data belong to a study of tissue T cells after allogeneic stem cell transplantation. Per germline, CDR1 KGHPV and CDR2 FQNQEV (reference sequence). This CDR3 is built from 13 residues. V was clipped by 6 bases and J by 2 bases, with 7 bases between them. Notes on the study in general: Which tissue TCRs were alloreactive or antigen-specific was not determined. Some clones might be persisting host cells. In patients and mice, blood and spleen missed much of tissue repertoire. Anatomically similar tissues had similar TCR repertoires within each patient. The patient cohort was small and clinically heterogeneous, with limited sampling depth.

This chain joins TRBV26 and TRBJ1-4; D ambiguous. The sequence came from a female BALB/c mouse given C57BL/6 T cells with graft-versus-host disease after an allogeneic hematopoietic cell transplant. The sequenced sample was gut tissue. Incomplete CDR3 DNA: TGTGCCAGCAGGCACCAGTCCAACGAAAGATTATTT. Translation gives CASRHQSNERLF. The full CDR3 reads CASRHQSNERLFF.